This T cell receptor (beta chain) was profiled in a study of post-analysis software for immune sequencing data. Study-level points and caveats: Controls' normalized Chao1 diversity significantly exceeded that of multiple sclerosis patients. With TRBV5-6, TRBV5-1 and TRBV20-1 included, about five TRBV segments were more frequent in patients than in controls.

This clonotype was recorded at least ten times. Its antigen is still unknown. V was cut by 8 bases and J by 5 bases, with 15 bases left in between. CDR1 is WNHNN and CDR2 is SYGVQD in the germline V gene (reference sequence). This CDR3 contains 13 residues. The TCR beta cDNA libraries carried unique molecular identifiers. With about 0.95 to 10 million T cells as the source, 540,000 or so cDNA molecules resulted. MiXCR, applied by TCRdb to the PCR reads, yields one record per CDR3 protein. The table includes 600,000 to 700,000 distinct CDR3 sequences, 55% to 60% detected once. The clonotype originates from a girl aged 2 to 9 with multiple sclerosis. J is TRBJ2-5 and V is TRBV10-1, with D perhaps TRBD1 (6 bases). Sequencing was done on a sample of blood. The CDR3 reads CASSGVLQETQYF. In nucleotides, the CDR3 is TGCGCCAGCTCAGGGGTTCTGCAGGAGACCCAGTACTTC.